The present T cell receptor beta chain was sequenced within a study of identical twins. Study-wide points: In beta out-of-frame sequences, the excess sharing between twins was weaker.

Healthy Caucasians, and only they, were the donors. One entry per CDR3 protein results from TCRdb running MiXCR on the 5' RACE reads. The data hold around 680,000 distinct CDR3 sequences, with around 8.6% observed a single time. The CDR3 contains 16 residues. Trimming stripped 5 bases from V and 8 bases from J, with 21 bases between. Comment on this clonotype: Its antigen is still unknown.

These same data were also listed under a study on yellow fever vaccine responses in identical twins.

This receptor was identified in a woman under 30 in good health. The specimen was PBMCs. This chain links TRBV12-3 or TRBV12-4 with TRBJ1-4, with D perhaps TRBD1 (5 bases). The CDR3: CASSPGGRLVGEKLFF. DNA for the CDR3: TGTGCCAGCAGTCCCGGGGGGAGATTGGTTGGGGAAAAACTGTTTTTT.